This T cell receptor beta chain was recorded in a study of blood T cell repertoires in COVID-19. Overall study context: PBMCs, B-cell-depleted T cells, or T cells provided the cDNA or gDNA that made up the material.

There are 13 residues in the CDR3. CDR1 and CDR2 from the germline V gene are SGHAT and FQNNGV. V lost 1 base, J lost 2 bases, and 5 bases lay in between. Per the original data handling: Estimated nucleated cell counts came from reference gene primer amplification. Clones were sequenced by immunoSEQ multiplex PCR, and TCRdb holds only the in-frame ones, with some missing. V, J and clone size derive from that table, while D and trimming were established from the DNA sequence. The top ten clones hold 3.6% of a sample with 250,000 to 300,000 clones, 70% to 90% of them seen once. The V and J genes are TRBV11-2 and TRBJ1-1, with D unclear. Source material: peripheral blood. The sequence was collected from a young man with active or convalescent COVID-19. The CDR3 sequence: CASSLVLNTEAFF. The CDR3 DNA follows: TGTGCCAGCAGCTTAGTTTTAAACACTGAAGCTTTCTTT.